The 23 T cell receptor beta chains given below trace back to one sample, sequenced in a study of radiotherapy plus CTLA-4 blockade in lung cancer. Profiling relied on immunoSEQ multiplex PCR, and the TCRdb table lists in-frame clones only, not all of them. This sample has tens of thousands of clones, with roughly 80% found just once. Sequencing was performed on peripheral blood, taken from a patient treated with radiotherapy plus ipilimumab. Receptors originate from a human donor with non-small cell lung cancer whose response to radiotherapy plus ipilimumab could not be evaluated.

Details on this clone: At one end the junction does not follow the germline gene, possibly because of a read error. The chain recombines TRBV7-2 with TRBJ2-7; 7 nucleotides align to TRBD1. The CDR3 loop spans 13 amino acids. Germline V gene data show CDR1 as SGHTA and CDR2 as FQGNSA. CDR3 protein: CASSLGQGENGDF. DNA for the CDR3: TGTGCCAGCAGCTTAGGCCAGGGGGAGAACGGGGACTTC.

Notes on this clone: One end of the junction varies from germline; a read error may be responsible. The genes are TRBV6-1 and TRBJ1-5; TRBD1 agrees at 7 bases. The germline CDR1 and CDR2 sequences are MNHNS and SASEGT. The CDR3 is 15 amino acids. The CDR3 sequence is CTSRGDRASNQPQHF. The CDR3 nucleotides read TGTACCAGCAGAGGCGACAGGGCCTCCAATCAGCCCCAGCATTTT.

Here the CDR3 DNA reads TGCGCCAGCAGCTCTTATCAGGGTTTGGGCACTGAAGCTTTCTTT. Its protein is CASSSYQGLGTEAFF. The chain is built from TRBV5-1 and TRBJ1-1, with D possibly TRBD1 on 5 matching bases. CDR1 SGHRS and CDR2 YFSETQ come from the germline V gene. This CDR3 has 15 residues. Trimming took off 3 bases at V and 4 bases at J, with 16 bases between the two ends.

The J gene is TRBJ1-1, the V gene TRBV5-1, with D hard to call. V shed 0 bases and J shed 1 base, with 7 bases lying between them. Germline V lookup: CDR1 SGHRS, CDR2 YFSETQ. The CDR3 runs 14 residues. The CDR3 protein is CASSLGAANTEAFF. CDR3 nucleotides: TGCGCCAGCAGCTTGGGGGCAGCGAACACTGAAGCTTTCTTT.

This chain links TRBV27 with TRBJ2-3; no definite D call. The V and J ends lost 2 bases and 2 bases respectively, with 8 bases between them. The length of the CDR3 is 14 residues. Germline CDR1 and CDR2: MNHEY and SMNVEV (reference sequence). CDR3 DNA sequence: TGTGCCAGCAGTTTAAAGCTGTTCACAGATACGCAGTATTTT. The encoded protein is CASSLKLFTDTQYF.

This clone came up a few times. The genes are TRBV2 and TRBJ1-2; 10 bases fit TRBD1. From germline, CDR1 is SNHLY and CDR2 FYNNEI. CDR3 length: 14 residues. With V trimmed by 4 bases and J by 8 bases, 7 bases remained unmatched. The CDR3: CASSGWGQGMGYTF. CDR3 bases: TGTGCCAGCAGTGGGTGGGGACAGGGGATGGGCTACACCTTC. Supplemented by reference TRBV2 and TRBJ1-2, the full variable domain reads EPEVTQTPSHQVTQMGQEVILRCVPISNHLYFYWYRQILGQKVEFLVSFYNNEISEKSEIFDDQFSVERPDGSNFTLKIRSTKLEDSAMYFCASSGWGQGMGYTFGSGTRLTVV.

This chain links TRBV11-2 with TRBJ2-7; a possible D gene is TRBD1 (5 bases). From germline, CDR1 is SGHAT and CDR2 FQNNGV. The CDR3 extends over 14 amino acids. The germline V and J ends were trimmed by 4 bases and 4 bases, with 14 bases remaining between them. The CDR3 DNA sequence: TGTGCCAGCAGCTCAAGGGGTCAGGGATACGAGCAGTACTTC. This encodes CASSSRGQGYEQYF.

CDR3 coding DNA: TGTGCCAGCAGCCAAGATATGGGGAACAACAGGGATCCGGGGCCCTACGAGCAGTACTTC. Translation: CASSQDMGNNRDPGPYEQYF. This rearrangement joins TRBV14 to TRBJ2-7, with D possibly TRBD1 on 6 matching bases. The germline gives CDR1 SGHDN, CDR2 FVKESK. The V end lost 0 bases, the J end lost 2 bases, and 26 bases lay between the germline ends. CDR3 length: 20 amino acids.

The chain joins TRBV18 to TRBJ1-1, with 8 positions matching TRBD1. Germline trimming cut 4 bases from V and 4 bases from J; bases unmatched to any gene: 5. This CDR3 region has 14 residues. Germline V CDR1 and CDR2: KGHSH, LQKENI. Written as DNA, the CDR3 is TGTGCCAGCTCACACGACACAGGGGGCACTGAAGCTTTCTTT. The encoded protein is CASSHDTGGTEAFF.

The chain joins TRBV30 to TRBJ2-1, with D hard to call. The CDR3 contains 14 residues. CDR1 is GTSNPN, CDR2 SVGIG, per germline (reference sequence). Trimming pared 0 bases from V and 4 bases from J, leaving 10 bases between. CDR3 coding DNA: TGTGCCTGGAGTGTTCGAGGTGCTTACAATGAGCAGTTCTTC. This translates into CAWSVRGAYNEQFF.

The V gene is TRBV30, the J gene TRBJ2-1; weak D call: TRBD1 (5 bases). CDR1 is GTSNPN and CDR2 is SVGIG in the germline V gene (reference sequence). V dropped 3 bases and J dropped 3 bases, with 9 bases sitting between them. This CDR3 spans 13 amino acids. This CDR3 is CAWRRQGYNEQFF. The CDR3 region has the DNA TGTGCCTGGAGGCGCCAGGGCTACAATGAGCAGTTCTTC.

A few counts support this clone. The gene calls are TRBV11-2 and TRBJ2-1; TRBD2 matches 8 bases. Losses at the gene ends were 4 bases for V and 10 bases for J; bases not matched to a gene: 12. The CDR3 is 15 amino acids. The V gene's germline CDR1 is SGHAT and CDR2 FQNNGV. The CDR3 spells CASSSPRLALKEQFF. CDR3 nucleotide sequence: TGTGCCAGCAGCTCCCCCCGACTAGCGCTAAAAGAGCAGTTCTTC. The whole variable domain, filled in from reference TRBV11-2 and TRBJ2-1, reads EAGVAQSPRYKIIEKRQSVAFWCNPISGHATLYWYQQILGQGPKLLIQFQNNGVVDDSQLPKDRFSAERLKGVDSTLKIQPAKLEDSAVYLCASSSPRLALKEQFFGPGTRLTVL.

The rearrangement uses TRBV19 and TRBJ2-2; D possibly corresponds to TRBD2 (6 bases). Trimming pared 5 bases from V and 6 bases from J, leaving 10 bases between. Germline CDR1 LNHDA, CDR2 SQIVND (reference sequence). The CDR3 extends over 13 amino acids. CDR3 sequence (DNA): TGTGCCAGTAGTTCCTCGGGGGCCGGGGAGCTGTTTTTT. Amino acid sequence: CASSSSGAGELFF.

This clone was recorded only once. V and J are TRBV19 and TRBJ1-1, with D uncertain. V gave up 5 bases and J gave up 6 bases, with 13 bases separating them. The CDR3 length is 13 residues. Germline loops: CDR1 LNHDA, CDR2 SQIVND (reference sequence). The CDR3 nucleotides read TGTGCCAGTAGTGTCACGGAGCGGGCTGAAGCTTTCTTT. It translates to CASSVTERAEAFF.

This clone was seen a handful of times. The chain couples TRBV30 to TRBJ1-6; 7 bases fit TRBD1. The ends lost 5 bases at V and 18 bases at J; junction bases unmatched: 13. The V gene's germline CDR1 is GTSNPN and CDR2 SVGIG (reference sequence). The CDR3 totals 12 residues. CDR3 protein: CAWSPLDRANHF. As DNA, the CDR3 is TGTGCCTGGTCTCCTCTTGACAGGGCCAACCACTTT.

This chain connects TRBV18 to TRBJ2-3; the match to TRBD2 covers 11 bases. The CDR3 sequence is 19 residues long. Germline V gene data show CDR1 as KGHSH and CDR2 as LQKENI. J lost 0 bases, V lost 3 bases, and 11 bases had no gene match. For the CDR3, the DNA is TGTGCCAGCTCACCCTATAGCGGGAGGGTCTCAAGGAGCACAGATACGCAGTATTTT. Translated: CASSPYSGRVSRSTDTQYF. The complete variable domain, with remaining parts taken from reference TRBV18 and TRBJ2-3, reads NAGVMQNPRHLVRRRGQEARLRCSPMKGHSHVYWYRQLPEEGLKFMVYLQKENIIDESGMPKERFSAEFPKEGPSILRIQQVVRGDSAAYFCASSPYSGRVSRSTDTQYFGPGTRLTVL.

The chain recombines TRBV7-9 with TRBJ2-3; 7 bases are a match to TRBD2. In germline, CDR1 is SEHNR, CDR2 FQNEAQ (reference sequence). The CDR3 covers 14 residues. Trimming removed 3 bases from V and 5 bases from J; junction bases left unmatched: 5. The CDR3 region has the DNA TGTGCCAGCAGCTTTTCGTCGGGGGGAGATACGCAGTATTTT. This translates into CASSFSSGGDTQYF.

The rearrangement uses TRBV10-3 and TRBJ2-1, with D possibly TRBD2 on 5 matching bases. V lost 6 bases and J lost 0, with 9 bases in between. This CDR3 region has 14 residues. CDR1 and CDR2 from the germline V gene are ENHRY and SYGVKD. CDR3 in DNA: TGTGCCATCAGCTCGGGGTACTCCTACAATGAGCAGTTCTTC. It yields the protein CAISSGYSYNEQFF.

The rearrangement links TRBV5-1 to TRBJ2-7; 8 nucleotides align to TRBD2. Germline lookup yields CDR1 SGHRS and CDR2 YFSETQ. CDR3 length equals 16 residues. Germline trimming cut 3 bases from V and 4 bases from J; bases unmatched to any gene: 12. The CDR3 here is CASSSSPTTSAYEQYF. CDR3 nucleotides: TGCGCCAGCAGCTCCTCCCCGACGACTAGCGCTTACGAGCAGTACTTC. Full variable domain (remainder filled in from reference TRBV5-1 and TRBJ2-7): KAGVTQTPRYLIKTRGQQVTLSCSPISGHRSVSWYQQTPGQGLQFLFEYFSETQRNKGNFPGRFSGRQFSNSRSEMNVSTLELGDSALYLCASSSSPTTSAYEQYFGPGTRLTVT.

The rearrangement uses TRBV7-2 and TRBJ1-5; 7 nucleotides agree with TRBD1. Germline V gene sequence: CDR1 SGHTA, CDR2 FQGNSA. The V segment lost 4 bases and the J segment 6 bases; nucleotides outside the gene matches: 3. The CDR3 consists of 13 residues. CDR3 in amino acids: CASSSDRVQPQHF. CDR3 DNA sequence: TGTGCCAGCAGCTCAGACAGGGTTCAGCCCCAGCATTTT.

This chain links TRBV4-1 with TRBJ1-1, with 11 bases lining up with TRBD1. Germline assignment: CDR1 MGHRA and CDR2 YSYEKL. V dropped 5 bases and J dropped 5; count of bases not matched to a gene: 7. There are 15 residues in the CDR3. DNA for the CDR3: TGCGCCAGCAGCGAAGGACAGGGGGCTTGGACTGAAGCTTTCTTT. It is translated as CASSEGQGAWTEAFF.

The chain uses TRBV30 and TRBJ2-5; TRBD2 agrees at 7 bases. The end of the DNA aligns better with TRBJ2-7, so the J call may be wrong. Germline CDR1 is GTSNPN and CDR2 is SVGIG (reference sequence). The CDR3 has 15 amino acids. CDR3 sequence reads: CAWSLSGTAYYEQYF. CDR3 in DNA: TGTGCCTGGAGTTTAAGCGGGACGGCTTACTACGAGCAGTACTTC.

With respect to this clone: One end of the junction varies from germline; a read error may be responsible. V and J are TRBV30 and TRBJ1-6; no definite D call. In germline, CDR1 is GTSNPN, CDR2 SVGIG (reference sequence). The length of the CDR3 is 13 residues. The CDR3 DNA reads TGTGTCTGGGCCGGGCCCGCGGGGTCACCCCTCCACTTT. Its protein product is CVWAGPAGSPLHF.